This TCR beta chain originates from a study of blood T cell repertoires in COVID-19 (dated by TCRdb to about 2020). About the investigation overall: Collaborator samples came from the United States, Italy and Spain and covered acute and convalescent phases of COVID-19. Sample metadata almost always included a de-identified subject ID, COVID-19 status, age in years and sex. The material from the prospective study consisted of cDNA or gDNA derived from T cells, B-cell-depleted T cells, or PBMCs. Where HLA class I and class II types were available, the types were taken from metadata supplied by the sample provider, not from assay-based typing. A freely available public database, intended as a resource for researchers studying the immune response to SARS-CoV-2, is where the repertoires were released. The samples were drawn from two sources: the first 160 participants of the ongoing ImmuneRACE study, and 1,254 subjects contributed by 6 global collaborators. The dataset comprised deeply sampled blood TCRbeta repertoires from subjects exposed to, actively infected with, or recovered from COVID-19. Overall study results and their limits: The quantity of clinical and demographic metadata differed by source and by participant and was supplied without curation.

The CDR3, cysteine through phenylalanine, is 16 amino acids long. The kept DNA is CDR3 alone, 48 bases in frame from the first base. V ends up 6 bases short and J 3 bases short, with an unmatched junction base count of 10. Taken from the germline V gene, the CDR1 and CDR2 loops are SNHLY and FYNNEI. Collaborating institutions collected whole blood in K2EDTA tubes following their own protocols. Collaborator samples were shipped for TCRbeta analysis as frozen whole blood, isolated PBMCs, or DNA extracted from either sample type. TCRbeta CDR3 regions were amplified from genomic DNA using the immunoSEQ Assay, a bias-controlled multiplex PCR. The paper's data handling went like this. The number of nucleated cells in each sample was estimated by amplification of reference gene primers within the assay. To quantify the absolute abundance of each unique TCRbeta CDR3 rearrangement, sequence reads were collapsed and filtered. For each sample, productive Simpson clonality was calculated as the square root of Simpson's diversity index over productive rearrangements. TCRdb's version of the immuneACCESS table is confined to in-frame rearrangements and falls short of the full clone set. An unresolved V gene accounts for under half of the shortfall where checked; the remainder is of unknown origin. V, J and clone size are those of that table, while D and trimming were read from the DNA. Recorded for this sample are more than 250,000 clones; about 86% of them occurred a single time. Of the sample, about 1.2% is held by the ten largest clones.

Comments on this clone: No cognate antigen has been identified for it. Qualities for individual bases were not recorded, and no much larger clone is one base off.

Sequencing was done on a sample of peripheral blood. This TCR came from a woman in her fifties or sixties with acute or convalescent COVID-19. The sequence joins TRBV2 to TRBJ2-7; 11 central nucleotides agree with TRBD2. The DNA is TGTGCCAGCAGAGGGACTAGCGGACCCTTTCTCTACGAGCAGTACTTC. The encoded protein is CASRGTSGPFLYEQYF.